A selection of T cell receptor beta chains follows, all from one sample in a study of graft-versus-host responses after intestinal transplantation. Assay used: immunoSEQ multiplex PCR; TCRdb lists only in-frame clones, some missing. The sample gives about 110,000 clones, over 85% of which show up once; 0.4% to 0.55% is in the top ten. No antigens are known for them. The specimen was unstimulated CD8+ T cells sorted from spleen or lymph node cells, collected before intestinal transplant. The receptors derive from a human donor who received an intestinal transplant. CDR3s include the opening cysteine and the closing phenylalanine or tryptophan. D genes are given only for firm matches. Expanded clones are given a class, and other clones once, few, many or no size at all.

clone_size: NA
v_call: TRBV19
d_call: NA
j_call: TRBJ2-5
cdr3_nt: TGTGCCAGTAGCGGTAGGGTTCAAGAGACCCAGTACTTC
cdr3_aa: CASSGRVQETQYF

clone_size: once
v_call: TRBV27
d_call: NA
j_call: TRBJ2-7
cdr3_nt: TGTGCCAGCAAAAGTAGCGGAGCCTACGAGCAGTACTTC
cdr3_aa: CASKSSGAYEQYF

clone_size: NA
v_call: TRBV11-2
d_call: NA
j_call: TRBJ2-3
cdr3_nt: TGTGCCAGCACCCTCGGGCGCACAGATACGCAGTATTTT
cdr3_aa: CASTLGRTDTQYF

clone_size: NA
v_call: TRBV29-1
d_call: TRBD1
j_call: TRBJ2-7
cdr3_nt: TGCAGCGTGACAGGGGGCTACGAGCAGTACTTC
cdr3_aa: CSVTGGYEQYF

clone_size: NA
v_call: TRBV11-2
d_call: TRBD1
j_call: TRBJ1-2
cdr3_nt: TGTGCCAGCAGCATCGGGACAGGGGGACACTATGGCTACACCTTC
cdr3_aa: CASSIGTGGHYGYTF

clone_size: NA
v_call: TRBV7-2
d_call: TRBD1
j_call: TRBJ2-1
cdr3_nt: TGTGCCAGCAGCTTAGTCCCAGGACAGGGCGGTGAGCAGTTCTTC
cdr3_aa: CASSLVPGQGGEQFF

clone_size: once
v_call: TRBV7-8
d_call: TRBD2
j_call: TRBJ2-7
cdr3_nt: TGTGCCAGCAGCTTTGGGCCCCCCAGCGGGGAGGTCTACGAGCAGTACTTC
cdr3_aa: CASSFGPPSGEVYEQYF

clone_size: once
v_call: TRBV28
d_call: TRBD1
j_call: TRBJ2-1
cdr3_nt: TGTGCCAGCAGGGGGGACAGGGGGTTTCACGATGAGCAGTTCTTC
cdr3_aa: CASRGDRGFHDEQFF

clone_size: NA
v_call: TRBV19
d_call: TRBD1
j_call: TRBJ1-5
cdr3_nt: TGTGCCAGTACCCAGGGGGCAGGCAATCAGCCCCAGCATTTT
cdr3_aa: CASTQGAGNQPQHF

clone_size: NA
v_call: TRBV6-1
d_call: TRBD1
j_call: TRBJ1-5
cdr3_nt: TGTGCCAGCAGTCGACAGGGCGGAGATCAGCCCCAGCATTTT
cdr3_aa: CASSRQGGDQPQHF

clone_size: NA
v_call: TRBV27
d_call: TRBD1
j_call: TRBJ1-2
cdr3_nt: TGTGCCAGCAGTTTATCGGGCCAGGGGGGAATCTATGGCTACACCTTC
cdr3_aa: CASSLSGQGGIYGYTF

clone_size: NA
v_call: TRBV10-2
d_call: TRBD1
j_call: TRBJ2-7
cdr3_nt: TGCGCCAGCCGTTCCGGGACAGGGAACTACTACGAGCAGTACTTC
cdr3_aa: CASRSGTGNYYEQYF

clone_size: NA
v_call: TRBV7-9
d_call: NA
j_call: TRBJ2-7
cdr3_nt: TGTGCCAGCAGCCATCCCCTCCTGGACGAGCAGTACTTC
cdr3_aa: CASSHPLLDEQYF

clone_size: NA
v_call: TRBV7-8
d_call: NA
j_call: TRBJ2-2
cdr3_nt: TGTGCCAGCAGATGGGGGGCCATACAGGGAGTTGACACCGGGGAGCTGTTTTTT
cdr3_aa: CASRWGAIQGVDTGELFF

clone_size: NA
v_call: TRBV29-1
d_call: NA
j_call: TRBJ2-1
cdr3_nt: TGCAGCGTTGCTCAGGCTAGCGCCGACAATGAGCAGTTCTTC
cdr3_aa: CSVAQASADNEQFF

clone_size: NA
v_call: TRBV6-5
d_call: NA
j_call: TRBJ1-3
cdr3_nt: TGTGCCAGCACCAGGAGCTCTGGAAACACCATATATTTT
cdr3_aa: CASTRSSGNTIYF

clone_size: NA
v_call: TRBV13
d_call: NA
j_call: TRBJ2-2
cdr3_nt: TGTGCCAGCAGCCATTCCCGGGAGCTGTTTTTT
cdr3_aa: CASSHSRELFF

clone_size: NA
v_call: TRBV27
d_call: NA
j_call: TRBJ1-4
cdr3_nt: TGTGCCAGCAGTTTAGGTCCAGACGGTGGTGAAAAACTGTTTTTT
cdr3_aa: CASSLGPDGGEKLFF

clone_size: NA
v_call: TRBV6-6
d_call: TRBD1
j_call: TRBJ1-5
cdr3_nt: TGTGCCAGCAGCGTGGGGGGACAGAATCAGCCCCAGCATTTT
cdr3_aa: CASSVGGQNQPQHF

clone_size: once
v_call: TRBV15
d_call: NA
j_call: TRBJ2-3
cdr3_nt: TGTGCCACCAGCATATCCCGGGACAGCACAGATACGCAGTATTTT
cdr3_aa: CATSISRDSTDTQYF

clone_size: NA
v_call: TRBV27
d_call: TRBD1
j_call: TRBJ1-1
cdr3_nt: TGTGCCAGCAGTTTATTCGGGACAGGGGGCGCGGAAGCTTTCTTT
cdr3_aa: CASSLFGTGGAEAFF

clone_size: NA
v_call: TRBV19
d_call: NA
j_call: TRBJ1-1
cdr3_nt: TGTGCCAGTAGTGTCGGGCCAGGTCTAATGAACACTGAAGCTTTCTTT
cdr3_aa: CASSVGPGLMNTEAFF

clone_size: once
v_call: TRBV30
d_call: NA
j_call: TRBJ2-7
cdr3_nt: TGTGCCTGGAGTGCCACCGAATTTGACGAGCAGTACTTC
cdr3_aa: CAWSATEFDEQYF

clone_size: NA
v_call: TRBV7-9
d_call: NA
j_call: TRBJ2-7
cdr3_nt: TGTGCCAGCAGCCGAACAGGGACCTACGAGCAGTACTTC
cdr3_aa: CASSRTGTYEQYF

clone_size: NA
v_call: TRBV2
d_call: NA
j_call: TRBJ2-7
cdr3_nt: TGTGCCAGCGGGATCTACGAGCAGTACTTC
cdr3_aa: CASGIYEQYF

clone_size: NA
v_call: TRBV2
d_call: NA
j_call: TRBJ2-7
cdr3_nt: TGTGCCAGCAGTGAAACAGGACCCTACGAGCAGTACTTC
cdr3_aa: CASSETGPYEQYF

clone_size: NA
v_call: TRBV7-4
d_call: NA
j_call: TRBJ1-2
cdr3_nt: TGTGCCAGCAGCCATTACAGGGATGGCTACACCTTC
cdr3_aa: CASSHYRDGYTF

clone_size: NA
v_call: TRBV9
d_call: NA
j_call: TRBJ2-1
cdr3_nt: TGTGCCAGCAGCGTAGATCGACTAGAAGGCAATGAGCAGTTCTTC
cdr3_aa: CASSVDRLEGNEQFF

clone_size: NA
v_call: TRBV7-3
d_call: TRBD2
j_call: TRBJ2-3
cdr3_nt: TGTGCCAGCAGCTTAAACCCGGGACTAGCGGGAGTAGCAGATACGCAGTATTTT
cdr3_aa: CASSLNPGLAGVADTQYF

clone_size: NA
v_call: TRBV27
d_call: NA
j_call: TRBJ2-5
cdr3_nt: TGTGCCAGCAGTTTTGCTTGGGGAGGAGAGACCCAGTACTTC
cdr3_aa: CASSFAWGGETQYF

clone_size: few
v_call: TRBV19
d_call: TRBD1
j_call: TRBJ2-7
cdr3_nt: TGTGCCAGTAGTATAGGGACAGGGAGCTCCTACGAGCAGTACTTC
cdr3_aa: CASSIGTGSSYEQYF

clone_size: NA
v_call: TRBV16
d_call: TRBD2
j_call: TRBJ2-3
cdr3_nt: TGTGCCAGCAGCCACGGTGAGGGGAGGGCAGATACGCAGTATTTT
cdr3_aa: CASSHGEGRADTQYF

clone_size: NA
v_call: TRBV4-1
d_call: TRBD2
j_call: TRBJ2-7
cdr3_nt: TGCGCCAGCAGCCAAACGGGACTAGAATTAGACGAGCAGTACTTC
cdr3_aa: CASSQTGLELDEQYF

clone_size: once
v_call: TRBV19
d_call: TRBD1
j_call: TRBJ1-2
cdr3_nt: TGTGCCACCGAGACAGGGGCCCATGGCTACACCTTC
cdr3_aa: CATETGAHGYTF

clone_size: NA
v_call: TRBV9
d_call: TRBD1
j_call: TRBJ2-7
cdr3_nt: TGTGCCAGCAGTCCTCGGACAGGGGGCGGCGAGCAGTACTTC
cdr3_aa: CASSPRTGGGEQYF

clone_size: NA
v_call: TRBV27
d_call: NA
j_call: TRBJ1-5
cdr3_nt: TGTGCCAGCAGTCTAGAAGGTCTATATAGCAATCAGCCCCAGCATTTT
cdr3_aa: CASSLEGLYSNQPQHF

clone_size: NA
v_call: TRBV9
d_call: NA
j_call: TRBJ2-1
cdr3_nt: TGTGCCAGCAGCGTACAGGCAGACTCCTACAATGAGCAGTTCTTC
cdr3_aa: CASSVQADSYNEQFF

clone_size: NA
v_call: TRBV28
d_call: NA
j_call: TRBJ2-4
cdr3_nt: TGTGCCAGCAGTTCTTGGATAACAGGCCCTGGCATTCAGTACTTC
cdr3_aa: CASSSWITGPGIQYF

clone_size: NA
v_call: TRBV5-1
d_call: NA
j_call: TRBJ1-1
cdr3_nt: TGCGCCAGCAGCAGGGGGGCAGGGACTTTTAGGGACACTGAAGCTTTCTTT
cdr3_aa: CASSRGAGTFRDTEAFF

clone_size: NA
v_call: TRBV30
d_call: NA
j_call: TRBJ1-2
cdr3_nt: TGTGCCTGGAGGGGGACCAGGGTCTATGGCTACACCTTC
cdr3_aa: CAWRGTRVYGYTF

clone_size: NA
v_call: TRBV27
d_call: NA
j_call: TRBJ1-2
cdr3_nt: TGTGCCAGCAGTTTATGGGGTACGGGGAACTATGGCTACACCTTC
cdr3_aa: CASSLWGTGNYGYTF